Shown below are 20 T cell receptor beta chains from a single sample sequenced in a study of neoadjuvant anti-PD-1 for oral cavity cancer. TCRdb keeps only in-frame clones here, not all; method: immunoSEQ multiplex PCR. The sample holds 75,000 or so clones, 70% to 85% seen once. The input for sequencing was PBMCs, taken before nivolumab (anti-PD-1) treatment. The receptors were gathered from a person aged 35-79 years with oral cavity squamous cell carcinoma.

The CDR3 region has the DNA TGCGCCAGCAGTGACCCATCCTCCGACAGGGAGAATGAGCAGTTCTTC. Its translation is CASSDPSSDRENEQFF. The rearrangement links TRBV10-1 to TRBJ2-1; 7 bases are shared with TRBD1. V lost 3 bases and J lost 7; bases outside the gene matches: 12. Germline loops: CDR1 WNHNN, CDR2 SYGVQD (reference sequence). This CDR3 is built from 16 residues.

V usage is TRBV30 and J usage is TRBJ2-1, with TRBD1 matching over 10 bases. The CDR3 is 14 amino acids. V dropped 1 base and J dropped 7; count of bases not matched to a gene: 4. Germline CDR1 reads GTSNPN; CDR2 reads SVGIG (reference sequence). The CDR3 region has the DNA TGTGCCTGGAGTGGGGACAGGGGAGGTAATGAGCAGTTCTTC. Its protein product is CAWSGDRGGNEQFF.

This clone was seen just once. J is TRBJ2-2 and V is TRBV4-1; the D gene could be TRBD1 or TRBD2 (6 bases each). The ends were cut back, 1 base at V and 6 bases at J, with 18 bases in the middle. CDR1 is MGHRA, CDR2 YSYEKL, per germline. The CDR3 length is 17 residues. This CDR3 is CASSQARPWGAAGELFF. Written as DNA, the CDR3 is TGCGCCAGCAGCCAAGCCAGACCGTGGGGGGCCGCCGGGGAGCTGTTTTTT.

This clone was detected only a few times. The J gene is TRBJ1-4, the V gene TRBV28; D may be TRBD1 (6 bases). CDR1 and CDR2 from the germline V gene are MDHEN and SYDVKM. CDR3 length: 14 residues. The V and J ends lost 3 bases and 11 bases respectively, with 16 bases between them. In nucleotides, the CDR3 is TGTGCCAGCAGTTTTTTGGGGGCAAAGAGGAAACTGTTTTTT. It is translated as CASSFLGAKRKLFF.

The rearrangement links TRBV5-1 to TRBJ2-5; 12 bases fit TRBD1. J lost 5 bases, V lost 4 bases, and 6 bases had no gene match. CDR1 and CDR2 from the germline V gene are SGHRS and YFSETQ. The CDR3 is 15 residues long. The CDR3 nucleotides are TGCGCCAGCAGCAAGGGACAGGGGGCCTTTGAGACCCAGTACTTC. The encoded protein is CASSKGQGAFETQYF.

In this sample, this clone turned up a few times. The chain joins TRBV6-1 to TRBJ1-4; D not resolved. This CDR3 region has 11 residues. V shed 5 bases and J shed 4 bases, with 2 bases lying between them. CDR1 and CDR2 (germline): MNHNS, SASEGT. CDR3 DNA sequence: TGTGCCAGCAGTCATAATGAAAAACTGTTTTTT. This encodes CASSHNEKLFF.

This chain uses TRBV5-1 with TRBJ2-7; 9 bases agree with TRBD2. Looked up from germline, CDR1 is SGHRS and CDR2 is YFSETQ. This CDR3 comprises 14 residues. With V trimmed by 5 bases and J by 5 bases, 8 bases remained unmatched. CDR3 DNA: TGCGCCAGCAGTCCGGGACTAGCAGGCCACGAGCAGTACTTC. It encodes CASSPGLAGHEQYF.

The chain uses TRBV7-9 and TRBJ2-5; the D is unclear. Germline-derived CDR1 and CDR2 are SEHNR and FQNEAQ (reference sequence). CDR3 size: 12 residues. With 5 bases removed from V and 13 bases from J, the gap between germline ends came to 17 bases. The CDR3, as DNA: TGTGCCAGCAGCGAGGACCAAACTTACCTGTACTTC. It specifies CASSEDQTYLYF.

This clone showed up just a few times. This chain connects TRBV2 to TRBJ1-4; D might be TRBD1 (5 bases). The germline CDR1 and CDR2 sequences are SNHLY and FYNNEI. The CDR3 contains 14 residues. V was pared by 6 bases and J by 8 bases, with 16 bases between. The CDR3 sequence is CASSPIQVKEKLFF. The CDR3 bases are TGTGCCAGCAGCCCCATACAGGTTAAGGAAAAACTGTTTTTT.

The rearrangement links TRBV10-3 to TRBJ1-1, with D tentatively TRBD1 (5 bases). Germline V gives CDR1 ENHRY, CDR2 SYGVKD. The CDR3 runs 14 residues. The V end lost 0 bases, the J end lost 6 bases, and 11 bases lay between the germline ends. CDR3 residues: CAISESGGVPEAFF. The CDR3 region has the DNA TGTGCCATCAGTGAGTCGGGGGGGGTCCCTGAAGCTTTCTTT.

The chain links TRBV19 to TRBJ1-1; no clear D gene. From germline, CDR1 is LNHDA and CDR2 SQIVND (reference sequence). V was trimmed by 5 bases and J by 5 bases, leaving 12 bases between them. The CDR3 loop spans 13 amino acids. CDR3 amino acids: CASSGGPATEAFF. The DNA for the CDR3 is TGTGCCAGTAGTGGCGGTCCCGCAACTGAAGCTTTCTTT.

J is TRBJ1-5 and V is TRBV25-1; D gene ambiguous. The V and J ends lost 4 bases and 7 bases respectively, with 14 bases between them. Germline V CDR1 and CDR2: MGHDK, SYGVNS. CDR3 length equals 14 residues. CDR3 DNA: TGTGCCAGCAGTGGAGGAGGACGGAGCCAGCCCCAGCATTTT. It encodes CASSGGGRSQPQHF.

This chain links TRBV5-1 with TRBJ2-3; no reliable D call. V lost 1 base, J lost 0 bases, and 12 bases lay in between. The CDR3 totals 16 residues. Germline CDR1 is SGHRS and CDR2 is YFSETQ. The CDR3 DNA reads TGCGCCAGCAGCTTGCTGTGGACCACTAGCACAGATACGCAGTATTTT. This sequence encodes CASSLLWTTSTDTQYF.

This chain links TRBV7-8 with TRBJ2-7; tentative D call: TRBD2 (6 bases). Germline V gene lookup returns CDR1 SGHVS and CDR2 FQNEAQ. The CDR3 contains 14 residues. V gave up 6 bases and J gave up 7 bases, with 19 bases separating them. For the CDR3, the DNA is TGTGCCAGCAGATCCGATAGGGAGGATTGGGAGCAGTACTTC. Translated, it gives CASRSDREDWEQYF.

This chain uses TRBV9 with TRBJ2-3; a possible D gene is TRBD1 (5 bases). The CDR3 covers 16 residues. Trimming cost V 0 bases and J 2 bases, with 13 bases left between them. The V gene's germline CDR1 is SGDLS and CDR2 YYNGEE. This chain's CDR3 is CASSVDGLGDTDTQYF. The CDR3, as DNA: TGTGCCAGCAGCGTAGATGGGCTAGGGGACACAGATACGCAGTATTTT.

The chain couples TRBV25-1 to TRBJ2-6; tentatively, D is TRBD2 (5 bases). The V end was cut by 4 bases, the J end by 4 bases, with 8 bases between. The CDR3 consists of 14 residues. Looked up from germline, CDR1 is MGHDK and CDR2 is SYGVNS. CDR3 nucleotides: TGTGCCAGCAGTGCTAGCCCCGGGGCCAACGTCCTGACTTTC. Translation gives CASSASPGANVLTF.

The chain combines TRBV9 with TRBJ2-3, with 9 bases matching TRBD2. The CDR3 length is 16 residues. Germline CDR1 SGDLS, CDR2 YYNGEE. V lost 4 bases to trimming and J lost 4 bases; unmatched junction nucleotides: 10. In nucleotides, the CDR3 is TGTGCCAGCAGCCCGGGAGTAGCGGGAGTCCCAGATACGCAGTATTTT. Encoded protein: CASSPGVAGVPDTQYF.

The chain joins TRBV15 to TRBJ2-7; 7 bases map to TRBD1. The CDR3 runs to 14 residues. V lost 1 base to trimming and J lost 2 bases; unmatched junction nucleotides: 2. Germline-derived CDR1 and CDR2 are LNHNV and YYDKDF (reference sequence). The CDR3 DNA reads TGTGCCACCAGCAGAGGACAGGGAACCTACGAGCAGTACTTC. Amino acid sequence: CATSRGQGTYEQYF.

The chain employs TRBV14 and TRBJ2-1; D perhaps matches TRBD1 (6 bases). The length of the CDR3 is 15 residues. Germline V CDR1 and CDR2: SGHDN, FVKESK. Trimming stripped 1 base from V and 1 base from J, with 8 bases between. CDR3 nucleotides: TGTGCCAGCAGCCAAGCGAGGGGGTCCTACAATGAGCAGTTCTTC. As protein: CASSQARGSYNEQFF.

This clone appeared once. In DNA form, the CDR3 reads TGTGCCAGCAGCCGGGGGGGTAGTTCCTACAATGAGCAGTTCTTC. It encodes CASSRGGSSYNEQFF. This chain uses TRBV9 with TRBJ2-1; 8 nucleotides match TRBD2. Germline trimming cut 4 bases from V and 1 base from J; bases unmatched to any gene: 4. This CDR3 has 15 amino acids. CDR1 and CDR2 (germline): SGDLS, YYNGEE.